Listed below are T cell receptor beta chains from one sample, sequenced in a study of blood T cell repertoires in COVID-19. Method: immunoSEQ multiplex PCR; TCRdb's copy keeps in-frame clones and lacks some. The sample holds about 140,000 clones; approximately 84% are singletons and the top ten take 1.5% to 2%. The sequenced sample was PBMCs or T cells enriched from blood (not recorded which). The receptor set was obtained from a woman younger than 35 who had been exposed to COVID-19. Both conserved end residues are part of each CDR3. A D gene is named only where the DNA matches it firmly. Rows may omit the clone size; those that give it use once, few, many or a size class.

j_gene | v_gene | abundance | d_gene | CDR3nt | CDR3aa
TRBJ2-6 | TRBV27 | - | TRBD1 | TGTGCCAGCAGTTTACAGGGGGCCTTATTTGCTGGGGCCAACGTCCTGACTTTC | CASSLQGALFAGANVLTF
TRBJ2-1 | TRBV28 | - | - | TGTGCCAGCAGACGTCAAGGAGGTTACAATGAGCAGTTCTTC | CASRRQGGYNEQFF
TRBJ1-5 | TRBV5-8 | - | TRBD1 | TGTGCCAGCAGCAGACAGGGAAATCAGCCCCAGCATTTT | CASSRQGNQPQHF
TRBJ2-7 | TRBV27 | - | TRBD1 | TGTGCCAGCAGTTTCGATGGACAGGGGATAGACGAGCAGTACTTC | CASSFDGQGIDEQYF
TRBJ2-3 | TRBV7-9 | - | - | TGTGCCAGCAGCTTCCTTCCGGCGGGCTTAGACACAGATACGCAGTATTTT | CASSFLPAGLDTDTQYF
TRBJ1-5 | TRBV19 | - | - | TGTGCCAGTACCCCCGGTCTCGATCAGCCCCAGCATTTT | CASTPGLDQPQHF
TRBJ2-3 | TRBV11-3 | - | - | TGTGCCTCTGCCCGGGACTCTGGGGCAGATACGCAGTATTTT | CASARDSGADTQYF
TRBJ2-1 | TRBV28 | - | - | TGTGCCAGCAGTTTAGTAGTTCTATCCTACAATGAGCAGTTCTTC | CASSLVVLSYNEQFF
TRBJ1-6 | TRBV14 | - | TRBD1 | TGTGCCAGCAGCCCCCGGACAGGTTCACCCCTCCACTTT | CASSPRTGSPLHF
TRBJ2-1 | TRBV14 | - | - | TGTGCCAGCAGCCAAGATGCAACTAGCTCCCTCGATGGAGAGCAGTTCTTC | CASSQDATSSLDGEQFF
TRBJ2-1 | TRBV9 | few | - | TGTGCCAGCAGCGTAGCTCCCTCCTACAATGAGCAGTTCTTC | CASSVAPSYNEQFF
TRBJ1-3 | TRBV7-9 | - | - | TGTGCCAGCAGCGCCCATGGACAACTCTCTGGAAACACCATATATTTT | CASSAHGQLSGNTIYF
TRBJ2-7 | TRBV5-1 | - | - | TGCGCCAGCAGCTTGTGGCCTGGCTACGAGCAGTACTTC | CASSLWPGYEQYF
TRBJ1-1 | TRBV18 | - | TRBD1 | TGTGCCAGCTCACAAATGGGACAGTCAAAAGAAGCTTTCTTT | CASSQMGQSKEAFF
TRBJ2-1 | TRBV19 | - | - | TGTGCCAGTAGTATCGGCGGGATAGGGTCCTACAATGAGCAGTTCTTC | CASSIGGIGSYNEQFF
TRBJ2-7 | TRBV3-1/TRBV3-2 | - | - | TGTGCCAGCAGCTCCGCACCACAGGGCGGCGAGCAGTACTTC | CASSSAPQGGEQYF
TRBJ1-5 | TRBV7-2 | - | - | TGTGCCAGCAGCTTACAGGGTAATCAGCCCCAGCATTTT | CASSLQGNQPQHF
TRBJ2-6 | TRBV28 | - | - | TGTGCCAGCAGTTTCCAGGGGGCCAACGTCCTGACTTTC | CASSFQGANVLTF
TRBJ2-2 | TRBV4-1 | - | - | TGCGCCAGCAGCCCTGCCGGGGTGAGGAACACCGGGGAGCTGTTTTTT | CASSPAGVRNTGELFF
TRBJ2-3 | TRBV3-1/TRBV3-2 | - | - | TGTGCCAGCAGCCAACTAATTGGCAGGGGGGGCACAGATACGCAGTATTTT | CASSQLIGRGGTDTQYF
TRBJ1-1 | TRBV10-2 | - | TRBD1 | TGCGCCAGCGGTCAGGGGGCGCGCACTGAAGCTTTCTTT | CASGQGARTEAFF
TRBJ2-7 | TRBV5-6 | - | TRBD1 | TGTGCCAGCAGCTACCGGACAGGGGCTCCCTACGAGCAGTACTTC | CASSYRTGAPYEQYF
TRBJ1-1 | TRBV5-1 | - | - | TGCGCCAGCAGCTTGGTGGCAGGCATGAACACTGAAGCTTTCTTT | CASSLVAGMNTEAFF
TRBJ1-1 | TRBV5-4 | - | - | TGTGCCAGCAGCTTGTTATGGGGGCGCGGCACTGAAGCTTTCTTT | CASSLLWGRGTEAFF
TRBJ2-1 | TRBV5-1 | - | TRBD2 | TGCGCCAGCAGCTTGGCCGGGCGGGAGGGCCGGTTTGAGCAGTTCTTC | CASSLAGREGRFEQFF
TRBJ1-4 | TRBV18 | - | - | TGTGCCAGCTCACCGAGGGAGGCTAATGAAAAACTGTTTTTT | CASSPREANEKLFF
TRBJ2-1 | TRBV4-1 | few | TRBD2 | TGCGCCAGCAGCCTTAGCGGGAGGTTGAATGAGCAGTTCTTC | CASSLSGRLNEQFF
TRBJ1-2 | TRBV19 | - | TRBD1 | TGTGCCAGTAGTATCGGCACAGGGGGTAGAGGCTACACCTTC | CASSIGTGGRGYTF
TRBJ1-2 | TRBV12-3/TRBV12-4 | - | - | TGTGCCAGCAGACCAGACAGCTATGGCTACACCTTC | CASRPDSYGYTF
TRBJ1-4 | TRBV28 | - | TRBD1 | TGTGCCAGCAGTCGACAGGGGGCTAGAAATGAAAAACTGTTTTTT | CASSRQGARNEKLFF
TRBJ2-5 | TRBV7-3 | - | TRBD2 | TGTGCCAGCAGCGTAGCGGGAGGGTGGGAGACCCAGTACTTC | CASSVAGGWETQYF
TRBJ2-1 | TRBV6-5 | - | TRBD1 | TGTGCCAGCAAGACAGGGGCGGCCTACAATGAGCAGTTCTTC | CASKTGAAYNEQFF
TRBJ2-1 | TRBV5-1 | - | TRBD2 | TGCGCCAGCAGCGTTAGCGGGAGCCCATCCTCCTACAATGAGCAGTTCTTC | CASSVSGSPSSYNEQFF
TRBJ2-7 | TRBV27 | - | TRBD2 | TGTGCCAGCAGTCGAGCGGGAGGGGCCGGCGAGCAGTACTTC | CASSRAGGAGEQYF
TRBJ1-2 | TRBV27 | - | TRBD1 | TGTGCCAGCAGTTCCCACCGGGACAGGGCCAACTATGGCTACACCTTC | CASSSHRDRANYGYTF
TRBJ2-1 | TRBV11-2 | - | TRBD1 | TGTGCCAGCAGCCCAGGGGGCGGGCCGAGCCGACAGTTCTTC | CASSPGGGPSRQFF
TRBJ1-5 | TRBV5-1 | - | - | TGCGCCAGCAGCTGGACCGTAGGGGACAATCAGCCCCAGCATTTT | CASSWTVGDNQPQHF
TRBJ2-7 | TRBV3-1/TRBV3-2 | - | TRBD2 | TGTGCCAGCAGCCCTTGGACTAGCGGGGAATACGAGCAGTACTTC | CASSPWTSGEYEQYF
TRBJ2-7 | TRBV7-8 | - | TRBD2 | TGTGCCAGCAGCTATAGCGGGAGAATGTACGAGCAGTACTTC | CASSYSGRMYEQYF
TRBJ2-1 | TRBV2 | - | - | TGTGCCAGCAGAAAAGACAGGCAAAATGAGCAGTTCTTC | CASRKDRQNEQFF
TRBJ2-1 | TRBV28 | - | TRBD1 | TGTGCCAGCAGTTTATGGGGGACAGGAGCCCTCGGTGAGCAGTTCTTC | CASSLWGTGALGEQFF
TRBJ1-4 | TRBV15 | - | - | TGTGCCACCAGCCCCAGGGTAGGGGCTGGTGAAAAACTGTTTTTT | CATSPRVGAGEKLFF
TRBJ2-5 | TRBV6-5 | - | - | TGTGCCACCAGATGGACAGAGCAAGAGACCCAGTACTTC | CATRWTEQETQYF